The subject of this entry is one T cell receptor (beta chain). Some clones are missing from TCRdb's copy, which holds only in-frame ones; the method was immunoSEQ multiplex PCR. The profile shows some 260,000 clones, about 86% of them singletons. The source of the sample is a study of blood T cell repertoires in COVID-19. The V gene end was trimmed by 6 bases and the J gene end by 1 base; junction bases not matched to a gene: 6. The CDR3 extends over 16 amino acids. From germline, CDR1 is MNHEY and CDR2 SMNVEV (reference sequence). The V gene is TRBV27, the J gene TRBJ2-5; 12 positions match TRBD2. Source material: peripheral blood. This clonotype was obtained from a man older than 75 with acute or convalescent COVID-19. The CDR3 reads CASRQLAGGPQETQYF. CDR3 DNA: TGTGCCAGCAGGCAACTAGCGGGGGGCCCCCAAGAGACCCAGTACTTC.